The 24 T cell receptor beta chains below come from one sample, sequenced in a study of blood T cells in healthy people across ages. The authors ran a second PCR of about 7 to 11 cycles using a sample-barcoded 5' primer and a J-beta primer mix. Via MiXCR, TCRdb re-called the 5' RACE reads, giving one row per CDR3 protein. The table records 910,000 or so distinct CDR3 sequences, 45% to 60% of them present only once. Sequenced input: blood. These receptor sequences come from an older woman in good health.

The chain employs TRBV4-1 and TRBJ2-3; the match to TRBD2 covers 7 bases. This CDR3 is built from 17 residues. The germline V gene has CDR1 MGHRA and CDR2 YSYEKL. Trimming took 1 base from V and 7 from J; bases not matched to a gene: 14. The CDR3 protein is CASSQAPIAGPTNTQYF. The CDR3 nucleotides are TGCGCCAGCAGCCAAGCCCCGATAGCGGGCCCCACGAATACGCAGTATTTT.

This clonotype has just a few counts. The CDR3 protein is CASSSDVTGYSPLHF. DNA of the CDR3: TGTGCCAGCAGTTCAGACGTGACAGGATATTCACCCCTCCACTTT. This chain connects TRBV27 to TRBJ1-6; weak D call: TRBD1 (6 bases). This CDR3 is 15 amino acids long. Germline values: CDR1 MNHEY, CDR2 SMNVEV (reference sequence). The ends were cut back, 4 bases at V and 8 bases at J, with 15 bases in the middle.

The chain combines TRBV12-3 or TRBV12-4 with TRBJ1-5, with D possibly matching TRBD1 (5 bases). V gave up 8 bases and J gave up 9 bases, with 14 bases separating them. The CDR3 runs 12 residues. The CDR3 DNA follows: TGTGCCAGCTCAAGGGGCCCGGGGCCCCAGCATTTT. This codes for CASSRGPGPQHF.

This clonotype was counted a few times. This rearrangement joins TRBV3-1 to TRBJ1-2; 7 bases align to TRBD1. Germline CDR1 reads LGHDT; CDR2 reads YNNKEL (reference sequence). The CDR3 totals 13 residues. Trimming removed 6 bases from V and 4 bases from J; junction bases left unmatched: 5. DNA for the CDR3: TGTGCCAGCAGTAAACAGGGGACCTATGGCTACACCTTC. This sequence encodes CASSKQGTYGYTF.

This sequence joins TRBV14 and TRBJ2-7; 7 nucleotides match TRBD1. CDR3 length: 15 amino acids. Germline CDR1 SGHDN, CDR2 FVKESK. V was clipped by 1 base and J by 5 bases; unmatched bases: 8. The CDR3 reads CASSQGVGGRNEQYF. The DNA for the CDR3 is TGTGCCAGCAGCCAAGGGGTAGGGGGCCGGAACGAGCAGTACTTC.

This clonotype was detected once. The chain couples TRBV27 to TRBJ2-5; TRBD2 agrees at 8 bases. The J call is in doubt because the DNA end fits TRBJ2-4 better. CDR1 and CDR2 (germline): MNHEY, SMNVEV (reference sequence). The CDR3 covers 14 residues. CDR3 sequence (DNA): TGTGCCAGCAAAACGGGAGGGCCAGGTAACATTCAGTACTTC. Its translation: CASKTGGPGNIQYF.

The rearrangement links TRBV10-3 to TRBJ2-1, with 8 bases matching TRBD1. CDR1 and CDR2 from the germline V gene are ENHRY and SYGVKD. This CDR3 spans 15 amino acids. CDR3 protein: CVNTVPGQAYNEQFF. The CDR3 DNA reads TGTGTCAACACAGTACCGGGACAGGCCTACAATGAGCAGTTCTTC.

This chain links TRBV3-1 with TRBJ1-1; 8 bases fit TRBD1. Trimming removed 7 bases from V and 4 bases from J; junction bases left unmatched: 8. This CDR3 spans 14 amino acids. CDR1 LGHDT and CDR2 YNNKEL come from the germline V gene (reference sequence). CDR3 DNA sequence: TGTGCCAGCAACCACCTGACAGGGGCCACTGAAGCTTTCTTT. Residues: CASNHLTGATEAFF.

In its sample, this clonotype was seen a few times. The rearrangement joins TRBV11-2 to TRBJ2-7, with 9 bases matching TRBD1. J lost 3 bases, V lost 4 bases, and 1 base had no gene match. The CDR3 runs to 13 residues. Germline lookup yields CDR1 SGHAT and CDR2 FQNNGV. The CDR3 reads CASSWDRVYEQYF. DNA of the CDR3: TGTGCCAGCAGCTGGGACAGGGTCTACGAGCAGTACTTC.

The rearrangement links TRBV5-1 to TRBJ2-1, with 12 nucleotides matching TRBD2. The germline gives CDR1 SGHRS, CDR2 YFSETQ. V lost 5 bases, J lost 2 bases, and 14 bases stayed unmatched. The length of the CDR3 is 19 residues. CDR3 nucleotides: TGCGCCAGCAGACGGACTAGCGGGATTGCCAATTTGCCCTACAATGAGCAGTTCTTC. Translated: CASRRTSGIANLPYNEQFF.

This clonotype has more than one count but fewer than ten. The V and J genes are TRBV6-6 and TRBJ2-3; D gene uncertain. CDR3 length equals 14 residues. Per the germline V gene, CDR1 is MNHNY and CDR2 is SVGAGI (reference sequence). Trimming left V 9 bases short and J 2 bases short, with 15 bases between. The CDR3 loop reads CARLLLWNTDTQYF. The CDR3 bases are TGTGCCAGGCTCCTACTTTGGAACACAGATACGCAGTATTTT.

The chain couples TRBV20-1 to TRBJ2-7, with D possibly TRBD2 on 6 matching bases. Trimming took 0 bases from V and 2 from J, leaving 14 bases between them. Germline V lookup: CDR1 DFQATT, CDR2 SNEGSKA (reference sequence). CDR3 length equals 15 residues. The CDR3 sequence is CSARDSRGGAYEQYF. In nucleotides, the CDR3 is TGCAGTGCTAGAGATAGTAGGGGAGGTGCCTACGAGCAGTACTTC.

This sequence joins TRBV5-5 and TRBJ2-6; D ambiguous. V gave up 0 bases and J gave up 0 bases, with 7 bases separating them. Germline V CDR1 and CDR2: SGHKS, YYEKEE (reference sequence). The CDR3 is 16 residues long. This CDR3 reads CASSLGSYSGANVLTF. The CDR3 region has the DNA TGTGCCAGCAGCTTGGGCAGTTACTCTGGGGCCAACGTCCTGACTTTC.

This clonotype was seen a few times. This chain connects TRBV7-2 to TRBJ1-1; the D is unclear. V was pared by 5 bases and J by 11 bases, with 18 bases between. Germline V lookup: CDR1 SGHTA, CDR2 FQGNSA. The length of the CDR3 is 13 residues. CDR3 sequence reads: CASSPTYQSAAFF. The CDR3 DNA sequence: TGTGCCAGCAGCCCGACCTATCAAAGTGCGGCTTTCTTT.

This chain links TRBV15 with TRBJ2-2; D is ambiguous. CDR3 size: 14 residues. The V and J ends lost 0 bases and 7 bases respectively, with 9 bases between them. Germline CDR1 and CDR2: LNHNV and YYDKDF (reference sequence). As DNA, the CDR3 is TGTGCCACCAGCAGAGATCGAAGGGACGGGGAGCTGTTTTTT. Translating it yields CATSRDRRDGELFF.

The V call is TRBV6-1, the J call TRBJ2-3; D possibly matches TRBD1 or TRBD2 (5 bases each). The CDR3 is made up of 14 amino acids. The germline CDR1 and CDR2 sequences are MNHNS and SASEGT. V was trimmed by 3 bases and J by 6 bases, leaving 13 bases between them. The CDR3 bases are TGTGCCAGCAGTGATACCGGGGCCGACGATACGCAGTATTTT. Its translation: CASSDTGADDTQYF.

The gene calls are TRBV4-1 and TRBJ1-1; the D is unclear. This CDR3 is built from 11 residues. V was pared by 6 bases and J by 7 bases, with 9 bases between. Germline V lookup: CDR1 MGHRA, CDR2 YSYEKL. CDR3 nucleotide sequence: TGCGCCAGCAGGGAAGGCCTTGAAGCTTTCTTT. Its protein is CASREGLEAFF.

V is TRBV19 and J is TRBJ2-2; a weak D match, TRBD1 (5 bases). Trimming stripped 3 bases from V and 7 bases from J, with 12 bases between. Germline V gene lookup returns CDR1 LNHDA and CDR2 SQIVND (reference sequence). The CDR3 is 14 residues long. In DNA, the CDR3 is TGTGCCAGTAGTATTGGGGCTTGGGGCGGGGAGCTGTTTTTT. It is translated as CASSIGAWGGELFF.

This clonotype is a singleton in its sample. This clone may be a read error of a much larger clone one base away. The chain joins TRBV5-1 to TRBJ2-5, with a possible D match to TRBD1 (7 bases). The V and J ends lost 4 bases and 5 bases respectively, with 21 bases between them. CDR1 is SGHRS, CDR2 YFSETQ, per germline. The CDR3 has 16 amino acids. CDR3 in DNA: TGCGCCAGCAGCGACACAGGGGACTTCGGGTCGGAGACCCAGTACTTC. Translating it yields CASSDTGDFGSETQYF.

The chain is built from TRBV3-1 and TRBJ2-2, with TRBD1 matching over 7 bases. V lost 1 base and J lost 5; bases outside the gene matches: 4. CDR3 length: 15 residues. The germline CDR1 and CDR2 sequences are LGHDT and YNNKEL (reference sequence). The CDR3 sequence: CASSQAVQGTGELFF. The CDR3 DNA reads as TGTGCCAGCAGCCAAGCCGTACAGGGGACCGGGGAGCTGTTTTTT.

V is TRBV7-2 and J is TRBJ2-2, with D possibly matching TRBD1 (6 bases). Trimming shortened V by 6 bases and J by 7 bases, and 12 bases separated the two germline ends. The CDR3 has 13 residues. Germline CDR1 and CDR2: SGHTA and FQGNSA. CDR3 protein: CASRLHRDGELFF. The DNA of the CDR3 is TGTGCCAGCAGACTACACAGGGACGGGGAGCTGTTTTTT.

Details on this clonotype: Being one base from a much bigger clone, this may be a read error. The chain's CDR3 is CASSLMFSGASVLTF. CDR3 nucleotide sequence: TGTGCCAGCAGCTTAATGTTCTCTGGGGCCAGCGTCCTGACTTTC. The chain recombines TRBV11-2 with TRBJ2-6; maybe TRBD1 (5 bases). This CDR3 is built from 15 residues. The germline V gene has CDR1 SGHAT and CDR2 FQNNGV.

The chain combines TRBV5-1 with TRBJ1-1; D call uncertain. V gave up 0 bases and J gave up 3 bases, with 6 bases separating them. Germline V lookup: CDR1 SGHRS, CDR2 YFSETQ. The CDR3 is made up of 13 amino acids. CDR3 in amino acids: CASSLEPYTEAFF. CDR3 in DNA: TGCGCCAGCAGCTTGGAGCCTTACACTGAAGCTTTCTTT.

The gene calls are TRBV5-1 and TRBJ2-5; a weak D match, TRBD1 (6 bases). Germline V gene lookup returns CDR1 SGHRS and CDR2 YFSETQ. The CDR3 contains 14 residues. V lost 0 bases to trimming and J lost 9 bases, with 15 bases between them. The CDR3 protein is CASSLAGDGRAQYF. Written as DNA, the CDR3 is TGCGCCAGCAGCTTGGCAGGGGATGGGCGCGCCCAGTACTTC.